This T cell receptor beta chain stems from a study of memory CD4+ T cells and cytomegalovirus serostatus. The study, taken as a whole, reports: Median bootstrapped AUC for CMV status was just under 0.97 originally, 0.85 to 0.92 US-trained.

With regard to this clone: The antigen is undetermined.

Sequenced by immunoSEQ multiplex PCR; TCRdb stores in-frame clones only, minus some. The sample lists tens of thousands of clones; roughly 80% were seen once. The sort gate was single viable CD3+CD4+CD8-CD45RO+ cells for memory CD4+ T cells. The V end was cut by 5 bases, the J end by 1 base, with 9 bases between. The CDR3 loop spans 12 amino acids. Germline values: CDR1 SQVTM, CDR2 ANQGSEA. The source material was memory CD4+ T cells from blood. This receptor was taken from an adult in good health and CMV-seronegative. V is TRBV29-1 and J is TRBJ2-7; no clear D. CDR3 sequence (DNA): TGCAGCGTTAAGACGGATTCCTACGAGCAGTACTTC. Translating gives CSVKTDSYEQYF.